The 21 T cell receptor beta chains listed next were all sequenced from one sample in a study of OX40 agonist ivuxolimab in advanced cancers. The repertoire was sequenced with immunoSEQ multiplex PCR; TCRdb's copy has only in-frame clones and lacks some. The sample records fewer than 20,000 clones, about 80% being singletons. Source: CD4+ or CD8+ T cells sorted from blood, taken in a trial of the OX40 agonist ivuxolimab. The receptor set was obtained from an adult with an advanced solid tumor such as melanoma, head and neck, liver or kidney cancer.

This chain uses TRBV19 with TRBJ2-7; 10 bases line up with TRBD1. Germline V gene sequence: CDR1 LNHDA, CDR2 SQIVND (reference sequence). V shed 5 bases, J shed 1 base, and the junction held 5 bases outside the gene matches. The CDR3 length is 15 residues. The CDR3 DNA is TGTGCCAGTAGTTACCGGGACAGGGGTTCCTACGAGCAGTACTTC. Translation gives CASSYRDRGSYEQYF.

This clone has just one count. V usage is TRBV28 and J usage is TRBJ2-7; TRBD1 agrees at 11 bases. V gave up 2 bases and J gave up 4 bases; unmatched junction bases: 4. This CDR3 is built from 15 residues. The V gene's germline CDR1 is MDHEN and CDR2 SYDVKM. The CDR3 DNA reads as TGTGCCAGCAGTTTAGGGGACAGGGGGGGTTACGAGCAGTACTTC. Amino acids: CASSLGDRGGYEQYF. Full variable domain (rest looked up from reference TRBV28 and TRBJ2-7): DVKVTQSSRYLVKRTGEKVFLECVQDMDHENMFWYRQDPGLGLRLIYFSYDVKMKEKGDIPEGYSVSREKKERFSLILESASTNQTSMYLCASSLGDRGGYEQYFGPGTRLTVT.

This chain connects TRBV4-1 to TRBJ2-7, with a possible D match to TRBD1 (5 bases). The germline gives CDR1 MGHRA, CDR2 YSYEKL. The CDR3 consists of 14 residues. Trimming took off 2 bases at V and 1 base at J, with 9 bases between the two ends. Here the CDR3 reads CASSQKTESYEQYF. The CDR3, as DNA: TGCGCCAGCAGCCAAAAGACAGAGTCCTACGAGCAGTACTTC.

The chain couples TRBV27 to TRBJ2-5; TRBD1 or TRBD2 may be the D gene (5 bases each). CDR1 MNHEY and CDR2 SMNVEV come from the germline V gene (reference sequence). This CDR3 has 14 amino acids. The V and J ends lost 5 bases and 3 bases respectively, with 13 bases between them. The CDR3 bases are TGTGCCAGCAGTGTCCTCGGGGCTAAAGAGACCCAGTACTTC. This codes for CASSVLGAKETQYF.

The chain couples TRBV7-9 to TRBJ1-2, with D tentatively TRBD1 (5 bases). CDR1 and CDR2 from the germline V gene are SEHNR and FQNEAQ (reference sequence). With 3 bases removed from V and 0 bases from J, the gap between germline ends came to 8 bases. The CDR3 loop spans 14 amino acids. CDR3 DNA sequence: TGTGCCAGCAGCTTGGGACGAACTAACTATGGCTACACCTTC. Amino acids: CASSLGRTNYGYTF.

This chain joins TRBV5-4 and TRBJ1-2, with 11 nucleotides matching TRBD1. CDR1 is SGHNT and CDR2 is YYREEE in the germline V gene (reference sequence). This CDR3 has 16 residues. The ends lost 1 base at V and 7 bases at J; junction bases unmatched: 9. The CDR3 here is CASSLPPGQGDRGYTF. The CDR3 DNA reads as TGTGCCAGCAGCTTGCCCCCGGGACAGGGGGACCGTGGCTACACCTTC.

The chain recombines TRBV7-9 with TRBJ2-5; D perhaps matches TRBD1 (6 bases). Trimming removed 5 bases from V and 5 bases from J, with 12 bases in between. The germline CDR1 and CDR2 sequences are SEHNR and FQNEAQ (reference sequence). The CDR3 consists of 13 residues. The chain's CDR3 is CASSLTGGETQYF. In DNA form, the CDR3 reads TGTGCCAGCAGCCTGACAGGCGGTGAGACCCAGTACTTC.

The genes are TRBV6-1 and TRBJ2-7, with 7 bases fitting TRBD1. After removal of 6 bases from V and 12 bases from J, the junction contained 11 bases not matched to a gene. The germline gives CDR1 MNHNS, CDR2 SASEGT. CDR3 length: 12 amino acids. The chain's CDR3 is CASRGGQAIGYF. The CDR3 nucleotides read TGTGCCAGCAGGGGCGGACAGGCGATCGGGTACTTC.

The V and J genes are TRBV27 and TRBJ1-5; D gene unclear. The V end lost 3 bases, the J end lost 3 bases, and 6 bases lay between the germline ends. The CDR3 runs 13 residues. Germline CDR1 is MNHEY and CDR2 is SMNVEV (reference sequence). The CDR3 sequence: CASSLGSNQPQHF. The CDR3 region has the DNA TGTGCCAGCAGTTTGGGCTCCAATCAGCCCCAGCATTTT.

The CDR3, as DNA: TGTGCCATCAATAACGGCCCGAACACTGAAGCTTTCTTT. Encoded protein: CAINNGPNTEAFF. This chain links TRBV10-3 with TRBJ1-1; D not certain. The CDR3 is made up of 13 amino acids. With 7 bases removed from V and 1 base from J, the gap between germline ends came to 10 bases. Germline V CDR1 and CDR2: ENHRY, SYGVKD.

In the case of this clone: Possible read error: a much larger clone is one base away. The sample contains more than one DNA sequence encoding this CDR3. The chain carries TRBV2 and TRBJ2-7; 9 positions match TRBD2. J was trimmed by 4 bases and V by 4 bases; bases with no gene match: 11. The CDR3 contains 16 residues. Germline V gene data show CDR1 as SNHLY and CDR2 as FYNNEI. The CDR3 nucleotides are TGTGCCAGCAGTGGCGGAGGGCGGGGGGGCCGGTACGAGCAGTACTTC. Translated, it gives CASSGGGRGGRYEQYF.

The chain combines TRBV6-1 with TRBJ1-1, with 9 bases fitting TRBD1. J gave up 1 base and V 1 base, and 4 bases lay outside the gene matches. The CDR3 loop spans 16 amino acids. The germline V gene has CDR1 MNHNS and CDR2 SASEGT. CDR3 coding DNA: TGTGCCAGCAGTGAAGGACAGGGGGTATGGAACACTGAAGCTTTCTTT. Amino acid sequence: CASSEGQGVWNTEAFF.

The rearrangement uses TRBV5-4 and TRBJ2-7; no clear D. This CDR3 is 15 amino acids long. Germline V CDR1 and CDR2: SGHNT, YYREEE (reference sequence). Trimming stripped 1 base from V and 0 bases from J, with 11 bases between. CDR3 protein: CASSLSGQNSYEQYF. CDR3 in DNA: TGTGCCAGCAGCTTGAGTGGTCAGAACTCCTACGAGCAGTACTTC.

The chain carries TRBV6-1 and TRBJ2-1; perhaps TRBD1 as D (5 bases). This CDR3 is 17 amino acids long. The V end was cut by 0 bases, the J end by 5 bases, with 17 bases between. The V gene's germline CDR1 is MNHNS and CDR2 SASEGT. The CDR3 loop is CASSEAAGQLLNNEQFF. In DNA form, the CDR3 reads TGTGCCAGCAGTGAAGCGGCAGGGCAATTGTTGAACAATGAGCAGTTCTTC.

The rearrangement uses TRBV7-6 and TRBJ2-7, with TRBD2 identical over 8 bases. With 4 bases clipped from V and 5 bases from J, the junction kept 7 bases outside the gene matches. This CDR3 is 14 amino acids long. CDR1 and CDR2 from the germline V gene are SGHVS and FNYEAQ. The CDR3 DNA sequence: TGTGCCAGCAGCTCCGGGGGGGTACAGGACGAGCAGTACTTC. Its translation is CASSSGGVQDEQYF.

The J gene is TRBJ1-1, the V gene TRBV25-1, with D unresolved. Per the germline V gene, CDR1 is MGHDK and CDR2 is SYGVNS. V lost 4 bases and J lost 4, with 10 bases in between. The CDR3 contains 13 residues. The CDR3 bases are TGTGCCAGCAGTGCATCAGCGACCACTGAAGCTTTCTTT. It is translated as CASSASATTEAFF.

DNA of the CDR3: TGTGCCAGCAACGTTAACAGGGGGCTGAAGTCCTACGAGCAGTACTTC. Translating gives CASNVNRGLKSYEQYF. The V and J genes are TRBV9 and TRBJ2-7, with TRBD1 matching over 9 bases. This CDR3 contains 16 residues. Germline CDR1 and CDR2: SGDLS and YYNGEE. J gave up 1 base and V 6 bases, and 11 bases lay outside the gene matches.

The chain employs TRBV4-1 and TRBJ2-7, with TRBD1 matching over 8 bases. CDR1 MGHRA and CDR2 YSYEKL come from the germline V gene. This CDR3 region has 11 residues. The J segment lost 6 bases and the V segment lost 7 bases, leaving 2 bases of the junction unmatched. CDR3 nucleotides: TGCGCCAGCAAACAGGGGGGCGAGCAGTACTTC. Its protein is CASKQGGEQYF.

The V gene is TRBV9, the J gene TRBJ1-6; weak D call: TRBD1 (5 bases). Trimming stripped 4 bases from V and 3 bases from J, with 14 bases between. Germline V CDR1 and CDR2: SGDLS, YYNGEE. This CDR3 is built from 16 residues. CDR3 nucleotide sequence: TGTGCCAGCAGCTCCCGGGACGGATACTATAATTCACCCCTCCACTTT. Amino acid sequence: CASSSRDGYYNSPLHF.

V and J are TRBV4-1 and TRBJ1-2; 8 bases are shared with TRBD1. The V gene's germline CDR1 is MGHRA and CDR2 YSYEKL. Unmatched junction bases numbered 2, after V lost 2 bases and J lost 0 bases. This CDR3 is built from 15 residues. For the CDR3, the DNA is TGCGCCAGCAGCCAACAGACAGGGGCTAACTATGGCTACACCTTC. Encoded protein: CASSQQTGANYGYTF.

The chain has TRBV28 and TRBJ2-7; D might be TRBD1 or TRBD2, each matching 5 bases. The CDR3 runs 15 residues. The germline V gene encodes CDR1 MDHEN and CDR2 SYDVKM. The ends were cut back, 5 bases at V and 3 bases at J, with 17 bases in the middle. Written as DNA, the CDR3 is TGTGCCAGCAGTACGACCGGGACCAAACTCTACGAGCAGTACTTC. Its translation: CASSTTGTKLYEQYF.